The rows below give T cell receptor beta chains drawn from one sample of a study of blood T cells in healthy people across ages. From the 5' RACE reads, TCRdb called clonotypes with MiXCR, one entry per CDR3 protein. This table has approximately 810,000 distinct CDR3 sequences, 35% to 40% appearing once. Sequencing used blood. The source of these receptors is a man between 18 and 29 years old in good health. Each CDR3 is given with its conserved first and last residue. The order of the fields is J gene, V gene, clone size, CDR3 protein. Clone size, where shown, is once, few, many, or a class for clones that have expanded.

j_gene: TRBJ2-5
v_gene: TRBV4-3
abundance: many
CDR3aa: CASSQDGDLTGPQETQYF

j_gene: TRBJ1-2
v_gene: TRBV7-8
abundance: NA
CDR3aa: CASSSGLTGSNYGYTF

j_gene: TRBJ2-5
v_gene: TRBV5-1
abundance: NA
CDR3aa: CASSVGGLGETQYF

j_gene: TRBJ2-2
v_gene: TRBV27
abundance: NA
CDR3aa: CASSLPGHPNTGELFF

j_gene: TRBJ1-2
v_gene: TRBV30
abundance: NA
CDR3aa: CAGGHKTYGYTF

j_gene: TRBJ2-7
v_gene: TRBV6-5
abundance: NA
CDR3aa: CASSRHGTSGQEQYF

j_gene: TRBJ2-3
v_gene: TRBV7-9
abundance: NA
CDR3aa: CASSRPTGRSTDTQYF

j_gene: TRBJ2-5
v_gene: TRBV12-3/TRBV12-4
abundance: many
CDR3aa: CASSPDPGTQYF

j_gene: TRBJ1-2
v_gene: TRBV6-2/TRBV6-3
abundance: NA
CDR3aa: CASSYSLTELTYGYTF

j_gene: TRBJ2-1
v_gene: TRBV27
abundance: few
CDR3aa: CASSSRRHNEQFF